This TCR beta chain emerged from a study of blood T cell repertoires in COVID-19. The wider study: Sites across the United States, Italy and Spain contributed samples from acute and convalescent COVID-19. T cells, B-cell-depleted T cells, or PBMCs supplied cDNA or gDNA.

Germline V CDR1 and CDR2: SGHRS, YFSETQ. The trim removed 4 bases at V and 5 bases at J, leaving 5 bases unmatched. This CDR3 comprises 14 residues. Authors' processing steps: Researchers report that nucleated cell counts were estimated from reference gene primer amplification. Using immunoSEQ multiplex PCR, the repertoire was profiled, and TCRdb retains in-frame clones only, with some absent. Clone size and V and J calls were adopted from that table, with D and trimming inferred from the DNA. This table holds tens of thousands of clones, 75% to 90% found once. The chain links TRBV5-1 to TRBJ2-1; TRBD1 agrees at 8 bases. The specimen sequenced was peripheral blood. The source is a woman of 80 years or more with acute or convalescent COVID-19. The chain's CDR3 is CASSPGTGDNEQFF. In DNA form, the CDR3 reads TGCGCCAGCAGCCCTGGGACAGGAGACAATGAGCAGTTCTTC. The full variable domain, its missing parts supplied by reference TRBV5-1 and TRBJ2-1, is KAGVTQTPRYLIKTRGQQVTLSCSPISGHRSVSWYQQTPGQGLQFLFEYFSETQRNKGNFPGRFSGRQFSNSRSEMNVSTLELGDSALYLCASSPGTGDNEQFFGPGTRLTVL.